This entry lists 9 T cell receptor delta chains sequenced from one sample in a study of γδ T cells in repeated Plasmodium falciparum infection. TCRdb re-called the multiplex PCR reads via CATT. This table holds tens of thousands of delta-chain clones, approximately 1.8% found once. Flow sorting of PBMC yielded separate Vgamma9/Vdelta2+ and Vdelta2-negative gammadelta T cell populations for bulk repertoire analysis. The sample comprised gamma-delta T cells from blood. The source is a pool of human donors (malaria-infected and uninfected, not separated).

There are a few counts of this clone. TCRdb assigns this DNA the protein of a much larger clone, which departs from its translation at residue 17; this likely reflects a read error, and the protein shown comes from translating the DNA. The chain employs TRDV3 and TRDJ1; 9 bases match TRDD3. The J gene is absent in TCRdb and was assigned here via DNA matching to germline. CDR3 length: 22 amino acids. Germline loops: CDR1 TVYSNPD, CDR2 GDNSRS (reference sequence). V lost 5 bases, J lost 3 bases, and 34 bases stayed unmatched. As DNA, the CDR3 is TGTGCCCTCCCGCGGGGACCTTCCGGTTTGGGGATACGCGTTTGGTACGCCGATAAACTCATCTTT. It is translated as CALPRGPSGLGIRVWYADKLIF.

A word on this clone: Given a far larger clone just one base away, this is likely a sequencing read error. This chain uses TRDV2 with TRDJ1; TRDD3 is a possible D gene (5 bases). The J gene is not listed in TCRdb, so it was assigned here from a DNA match to germline. Looked up from germline, CDR1 is GEAIGNYY and CDR2 is EKD. The CDR3 totals 22 residues. The germline V and J ends were trimmed by 2 bases and 0 bases, with 33 bases remaining between them. The CDR3 spells CACDIITRGYGQTSQDTDKLIF. In nucleotides, the CDR3 is TGTGCCTGTGACATTATAACTAGGGGGTACGGACAAACCTCACAAGACACCGATAAACTCATCTTT.

This clone was counted between two and nine times. TCRdb records a much larger clone's protein for this DNA, with a difference at residue 18 that likely arises from a read error; the protein given is the translation of the DNA. In nucleotides, the CDR3 is TGTGCTTATAGAAGCGGTTACGTTCGGGGTGGGGGCCACCTACGGTACACCGAGAAACTCATCTTT. As protein: CAYRSGYVRGGGHLRYTEKLIF. The genes are TRAV38-2/DV8 and TRDJ1; possible D gene TRDD3, 6 bases. Germline CDR1 reads TSESDYY; CDR2 reads QEAYKQQN. The CDR3 is 22 residues long.

Concerning this clone itself: The protein recorded in TCRdb matches a much larger clone and deviates from this DNA's translation at residue 11, suggesting a read error; the protein here is obtained by translating the DNA. The V and J genes are TRDV1 and TRDJ1, with 10 bases fitting TRDD3. As TCRdb names no J gene, one was assigned here on the basis of a DNA match to germline. The junction had 17 bases not matched to a gene; V was cut back by 4 bases and J by 0 bases. The germline gives CDR1 TSWWSYY, CDR2 QGS. The CDR3 sequence is 20 residues long. This chain's CDR3 is CALGVLGYWGMPRYTDKLIF. The CDR3 bases are TGTGCTCTTGGGGTCCTGGGCTACTGGGGGATGCCCCGGTACACCGATAAACTCATCTTT.

This clone was counted a few times. The J gene was not called, though the V gene is TRDV2; the table's D call of TRDD3 was not tested on the DNA. From germline, CDR1 is GEAIGNYY and CDR2 EKD. The CDR3 consists of 22 residues. CDR3 nucleotides: TGTGCCTGTGACAAGGTCCATAAGAAATGGGGGATGGCCTCCTGGGACACCCGACAGACGTTTTTC. This codes for CACDKVHKKWGMASWDTRQTFF.

With regard to this clone: A read error is the likely source, as a far larger clone sits one nucleotide away. Other DNA sequences in the sample encode the same CDR3. The chain has TRDV1 and TRDJ1; TRDD3 matches at 10 bases. The CDR3 covers 23 residues. CDR1 and CDR2 from the germline V gene are TSWWSYY and QGS. CDR3 bases: TGTGCCCTTGGGGAACGGACTTACCTATTACCGGGGGATACGCGCGGGGGAGACGATAAACTCATCTTT. Protein sequence: CALGERTYLLPGDTRGGDDKLIF.

Ten or more counts support this clone. The TCRdb record carries a much larger clone's protein, which differs from this DNA's translation at residue 6; a read error is the likely cause, and the protein listed here is the DNA translation. The chain links TRDV3 to TRDJ1; 7 bases are a match to TRDD2. The CDR3 has 18 residues. V lost 5 bases, J lost 1 base, and 22 bases stayed unmatched. In germline, CDR1 is TVYSNPD, CDR2 GDNSRS (reference sequence). The CDR3 DNA is TGTGCCGCTGGGCCTCCCCACGGGTCCCCCTTCCTCACCGATAAACTCATCTTT. Protein: CAAGPPHGSPFLTDKLIF.

As to this clone: The translation of this DNA and the TCRdb protein of a much larger clone differ at residue 5, probably owing to a read error; the protein shown here is translated from the DNA. The V and J genes are TRDV1 and TRDJ1, with 7 bases aligning to TRDD3. The V gene's germline CDR1 is TSWWSYY and CDR2 QGS. CDR3 length equals 16 residues. Losses at the gene ends were 4 bases for V and 4 bases for J; bases not matched to a gene: 12. The CDR3 DNA sequence: TGTGCTCTTGGGGGACGGTACCGGGGGATTAGCGATAAACTCATCTTT. Translated: CALGGRYRGISDKLIF.

This clone was counted at least ten times. With a far larger clone one base away, a read error is the likely cause. Other DNA sequences in the sample encode the same CDR3. The gene calls are TRDV1 and TRDJ2; TRDD3 might be the D (8 bases). The J gene, not given by TCRdb, was assigned here from a germline match of the nucleotide sequence. Germline CDR1 reads TSWWSYY; CDR2 reads QGS. The CDR3 is made up of 23 amino acids. The V gene lost 6 bases and the J gene lost 0 bases, with 35 bases spanning the gap. CDR3 in amino acids: CALGAMAFLHFTGGPALTAQLFF. CDR3 in DNA: TGTGCTCTTGGAGCGATGGCCTTCCTCCATTTCACTGGGGGTCCCGCTTTGACAGCACAACTCTTCTTT.